A selection of T cell receptor beta chains follows, all from one sample in a study of T-cell reconstitution after alpha-beta-depleted transplantation in children. One entry per CDR3 protein, called by TCRdb with MiXCR from the PCR reads. In the table there are a few hundred thousand distinct CDR3 sequences, roughly 25% of which are singletons. Material: PBMCs, mostly from graft donor cells, obtained 180 days after TCRalphabeta/CD19-depleted stem cell transplant. The receptors were gathered from a male patient aged 10 to 17 who had a stem cell transplant for acute lymphoblastic leukemia, so the T cells may come from the graft donor. Both conserved end residues are part of each CDR3. The D gene is left open where the match is weak. Size is stated for part of the rows, as once, few or many counts, or as a class when the clone is expanded.

>TRBV6-1|-|TRBJ2-7|TRBD1
TGTGCCAGCGCGACCCGTTTTCGCCGGGACAGGGTTCCGTACGAGCAGTACTTC
CASATRFRRDRVPYEQYF
>TRBV7-9|-|TRBJ1-4|-
TGTGCCAGCGGGCAAAACAGGGCTAATGAAAAACTGTTTTTT
CASGQNRANEKLFF
>TRBV5-4|-|TRBJ2-1|-
TGTGCCAGCAGCTTGGCAATGGGGCGCTTGGATGAGCAGTTCTTC
CASSLAMGRLDEQFF
>TRBV12-3/TRBV12-4|few|TRBJ2-3|TRBD2
TGTGCCAGCAGTTTTGGGCCTAGCGGGAGCACAGATACGCAGTATTTT
CASSFGPSGSTDTQYF
>TRBV9|large|TRBJ2-7|-
TGTGCCAGCAGCGCCTACGTGGAGGGCTACGAGCAGTACTTC
CASSAYVEGYEQYF
>TRBV11-2|-|TRBJ1-1|-
TGTGCCAGCAGCTTAAACGGGGTTACTGAAGCTTTCTTT
CASSLNGVTEAFF
>TRBV7-9|few|TRBJ1-2|TRBD1
TGTGCCAGCAGCCCGGGACAGGGCTGGTTCGGGTACACCTTC
CASSPGQGWFGYTF
>TRBV10-3|few|TRBJ2-1|TRBD2
TGTGCCATCAGTGAGTCTCCCCTAGCGGGAGGGCCGGGGTTCTTC
CAISESPLAGGPGFF
>TRBV12-3/TRBV12-4|-|TRBJ2-2|-
TGTGCCAGCAGTTTCCCTTGGGCGAACACCGGGGAGCTGTTTTTT
CASSFPWANTGELFF
>TRBV29-1|-|TRBJ2-1|-
TGCAGCGTTGTTGAGGGAGGGGGCGCCTACAATGAGCAGTTCTTC
CSVVEGGGAYNEQFF
>TRBV18|few|TRBJ2-7|-
TGTGCCAGCTCACCAGGAGGACAGTACGAGCAGTACTTC
CASSPGGQYEQYF
>TRBV12-3/TRBV12-4|few|TRBJ1-6|-
TGTGCCAGCAGTACCCGACGGTTATCACCCCTCCACTTT
CASSTRRLSPLHF
>TRBV7-5|many|TRBJ1-2|-
-
CISVSEAAGTGSHNYGYTF
>TRBV7-9|few|TRBJ2-7|TRBD2
TGTGCCAGCAGCTTTGGACTAGCGGGCGAGCAGTACTTC
CASSFGLAGEQYF
>TRBV20-1|-|TRBJ2-2|-
TGCAGTGCTAGAGATAGGGGTTGGGAGCTGCTTTTT
CSARDRGWELLF
>TRBV7-3|-|TRBJ2-5|-
TGTGCCAGCAGCTCATACCGGGACATTCAAGAGACCCAGTACTTC
CASSSYRDIQETQYF
>TRBV7-8|-|TRBJ2-3|TRBD2
TGTGCCAGCAGCTTTTTTCTACGCCGGACTAGCGGTACCACAGATACGCAGTATTTT
CASSFFLRRTSGTTDTQYF
>TRBV20-1|-|TRBJ2-1|-
TGCAGTGCTAGAGTTTTTACCCGGGTCGACAATGAGCAGTTCTTC
CSARVFTRVDNEQFF
>TRBV18|-|TRBJ2-2|TRBD1
TGTGCCAGCTCACCGTGGGGAGGACAGGGCGATTCCGCGAACACCGGGGAGCTGTTTTTT
CASSPWGGQGDSANTGELFF
>TRBV28|-|TRBJ2-2|-
TGTGCCAGCAGCTGGGGCACTAACACCGGGGAGCTGTTTTTT
CASSWGTNTGELFF
>TRBV28|few|TRBJ2-7|-
TGTGCCAGCAGCCAAACCGGGACGCCGGCCTACGAGCAGTACTTC
CASSQTGTPAYEQYF
>TRBV11-3|-|TRBJ2-2|-
TGTGCCAGCAGCCCTTTTCAGGGGAAAGTGTTTTTT
CASSPFQGKVFF
>TRBV18|-|TRBJ2-3|TRBD1
TGTGCCAGCTCTCTCCGGGACAGAACGGGTGATACGCAGTATTTT
CASSLRDRTGDTQYF
>TRBV7-9|-|TRBJ2-5|-
TGTGCCAGCACCCTACTGGCCCACAGGGAGACCCAGTACTTC
CASTLLAHRETQYF
>TRBV12-3/TRBV12-4|many|TRBJ2-1|-
TGTGCCAGCAGTTTCACAGGAGGCAATGAGCAGTTCTTC
CASSFTGGNEQFF
>TRBV5-6|few|TRBJ1-1|-
TGTGCCAGCAGCTTAAGGGCCCGTATGAACACTGAAGCTTTCTTT
CASSLRARMNTEAFF
>TRBV7-9|few|TRBJ2-7|-
TGTGCCAGCAGGGGCGGGACCTACAGCTCCTACGAGCAGTACTTC
CASRGGTYSSYEQYF
>TRBV7-3|few|TRBJ2-5|-
TGTGCCAGCAGCAGGGAGGGGGCAAAGACCCAGTACTTC
CASSREGAKTQYF
>TRBV4-1|few|TRBJ1-2|-
TGCGCCAGCAGCCAATCTCGGGGGTCTAACTATGGCTACACCTTC
CASSQSRGSNYGYTF
>TRBV5-1|many|TRBJ2-1|TRBD2
TGCGCCAGCAGCAAGGGACTAGCGGGAGTTAGTGAGCAGTTCTTC
CASSKGLAGVSEQFF
>TRBV5-6|few|TRBJ2-1|-
TGTGCCAGCAGCTTCGACAGAGTGTACAATGAGCAGTTCTTC
CASSFDRVYNEQFF
>TRBV5-1|-|TRBJ2-7|TRBD1
TGCGCCAGCAGCTTCAGGACAGGGTCCTACGAGCAGTACTTC
CASSFRTGSYEQYF
>TRBV9|few|TRBJ2-5|TRBD1
TGTGCCAGCAGCGGACAGGGGGGGGTGCAAGAGACCCAGTACTTC
CASSGQGGVQETQYF
>TRBV11-2|few|TRBJ2-1|TRBD2
TGTGCCAGCAGCTTAGCCCCGGGACTAGTAACGGTTGAGCAGTTCTTC
CASSLAPGLVTVEQFF
>TRBV12-3/TRBV12-4|-|TRBJ2-1|-
TGTGCCAGCAGGAGCAACAGGGACTCCTACAATGAGCAGTTCTTC
CASRSNRDSYNEQFF
>TRBV5-1|many|TRBJ2-1|TRBD1
TGCGCCAGCAGCGCTGGACAGGTGCTCAATGAGCAGTTCTTC
CASSAGQVLNEQFF
>TRBV5-1|-|TRBJ2-1|-
TGCGCCAGCAGCTTGGTTCCCCCCGGGGCGGGGTCCTACAATGAGCAGTTCTTC
CASSLVPPGAGSYNEQFF
>TRBV5-1|few|TRBJ1-4|-
TGCGCCAGCAGCCCAAGAGGAACTAATGAAAAACTGTTTTTT
CASSPRGTNEKLFF
>TRBV20-1|-|TRBJ1-5|-
TGCAGTGCTAGATCGCCCCTTAGCTATAGCAATCAGCCCCAGCATTTT
CSARSPLSYSNQPQHF
>TRBV5-1|few|TRBJ2-5|-
TGCGCCAGCAGCTTACCGAACAGGGACGGAGAGACCCAGTACTTC
CASSLPNRDGETQYF
>TRBV4-2|-|TRBJ2-1|TRBD2
TGTGCCAGCAGCGCGGGACTAGCGGCCGCGCTAGGGACCTACAATGAGCAGTTCTTC
CASSAGLAAALGTYNEQFF
>TRBV7-9|-|TRBJ2-7|-
TGTGCCAGCAGCCCAGCAGCGGGTGATGCCTACGAGCAGTACTTC
CASSPAAGDAYEQYF
>TRBV7-2|few|TRBJ1-2|-
TGTGCCAGCAGCTTAGATCGAATCTACCCGGATGGCTACACCTTC
CASSLDRIYPDGYTF
>TRBV5-1|-|TRBJ1-1|TRBD1
TGCGCCAGCACCTTCCCGGCAGGGGGCTTGAACACTGAAGCTTTCTTT
CASTFPAGGLNTEAFF
>TRBV5-1|few|TRBJ1-1|TRBD1
TGCGCCAGCAGCGAATTACAGGGGGCGATCACTATCACTGAAGCTTTCTTT
CASSELQGAITITEAFF
>TRBV10-2|-|TRBJ2-7|-
TGCGCCAGCAGTGAATATTTCTACGAGCAGTACTTC
CASSEYFYEQYF
>TRBV5-1|-|TRBJ2-5|TRBD2
TGCGCCAGCAGCTTGGGAGCGGGAGTGGAGACCCAGTACTTC
CASSLGAGVETQYF
>TRBV27|-|TRBJ2-1|TRBD2
TGTGCCAGCAGTTTAGTCCCCCCACTAGCGGGAGGGCAGTTCTTC
CASSLVPPLAGGQFF
>TRBV5-1|few|TRBJ2-5|TRBD2
TGCGCCAGCACCCTAGGGACTAGCGGGAGAGAGACCCAGTACTTC
CASTLGTSGRETQYF
>TRBV9|-|TRBJ1-1|-
TGTGCCAGCGGCGCATTCCAGTTGAACACTGAAGCTTACTTT
CASGAFQLNTEAYF
>TRBV7-3|few|TRBJ2-5|-
TGTGCCAGCAGCTTAATAGGCCTTCAGACCCAGTACTTC
CASSLIGLQTQYF
>TRBV2|-|TRBJ1-2|TRBD1
TGTGCCAGCGTGCGGGACAGGGGGGTTGGCTACACCTTC
CASVRDRGVGYTF
>TRBV15|-|TRBJ2-1|TRBD2
TGTGCCACCAGCAGAGAAGGACTAGCGGGGCATAATGAGCAGTTCTTC
CATSREGLAGHNEQFF
>TRBV20-1|-|TRBJ2-1|TRBD2
TGCAGTGCTAGAGGGGGACTAGCGGGAGGACTTGACAATGAGCAGTTCTTC
CSARGGLAGGLDNEQFF
>TRBV6-5|few|TRBJ2-1|-
TGTGCCAGCAGTTATGTGGCGGGATACAATGAGCAGTTCTTC
CASSYVAGYNEQFF